This TCR beta chain was obtained from a study of identical twins. cDNA molecules carried unique molecular identifiers, and template switching added a universal primer site. One entry per CDR3 protein, called by TCRdb with MiXCR from the 5' RACE reads. The table includes hundreds of thousands of distinct CDR3 sequences, around 6% detected once. Overall study findings and caveats: Compared with models, monozygotic twins showed more out-of-frame TCR alpha sharing. Findings depended on cross-sectional statistics rather than tracking the same donors. Invariant MAIT and iNKT cells are populations that could partly confound zero-insertion analyses.

The CDR3 contains 17 residues. CDR1 and CDR2 (germline): MNHEY, SVGEGT. V was trimmed by 8 bases and J by 3 bases, leaving 23 bases between them. As for this clonotype: Its target is unknown.

This sequence originates from a man younger than 35 in good health. This rearrangement joins TRBV6-2 or TRBV6-3 to TRBJ2-1; tentative D call: TRBD2 (5 bases). Sequencing was done on a sample of naive T cells sorted from blood. CDR3 sequence: CASLPTLGRGYYNEQFF. CDR3 coding DNA: TGTGCCAGCCTACCAACCCTAGGCCGGGGATACTACAATGAGCAGTTCTTC.